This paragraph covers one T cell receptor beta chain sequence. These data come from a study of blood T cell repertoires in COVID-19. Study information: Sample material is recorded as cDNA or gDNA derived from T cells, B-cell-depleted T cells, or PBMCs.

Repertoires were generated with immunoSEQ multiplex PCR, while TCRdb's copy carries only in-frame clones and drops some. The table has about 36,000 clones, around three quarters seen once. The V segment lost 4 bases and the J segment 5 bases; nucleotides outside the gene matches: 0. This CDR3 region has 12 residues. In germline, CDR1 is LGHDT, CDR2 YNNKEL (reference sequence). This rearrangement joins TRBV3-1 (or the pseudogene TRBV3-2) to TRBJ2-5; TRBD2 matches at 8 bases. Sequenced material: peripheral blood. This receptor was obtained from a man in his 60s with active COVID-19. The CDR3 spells CASSPGGETQYF. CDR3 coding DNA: TGTGCCAGCAGCCCGGGAGGGGAGACCCAGTACTTC.